These T cell receptor beta chains were read from a single sample in a study of blood T cell repertoires in COVID-19. The data were produced by immunoSEQ multiplex PCR, yet TCRdb's version contains in-frame clones alone and is incomplete. The sample carries 200,000 to 250,000 clones, 86% recorded once. The sequencing sample was made of PBMCs or T cells enriched from blood (not recorded which). The receptors come from a woman in her fifties or sixties who had recovered from COVID-19. CDR3s include the opening cysteine and the closing phenylalanine or tryptophan. D genes are given only for firm matches.

TRBV4-1 | . | CASSQEAGRIEKLFF
TRBV15 | TRBD2 | CATSREWTSGNTGELFF
TRBV28 | . | CASNRGRQPQHF
TRBV5-1 | . | CASSLRGEGPIGYTF
TRBV28 | TRBD2 | CASSPRGTSGVTDTQYF
TRBV14 | . | CASSQGPWGAFRGDEKLFF
TRBV30 | TRBD1 | CAWSPDRGHSPLHF
TRBV6-1 | . | CASSEARQFANTGELFF
TRBV7-9 | . | CASSLDGWGVERQPQHF
TRBV7-9 | TRBD1 | CASSFGTGFTGELFF
TRBV7-9 | TRBD1 | CASSQGQIRNTIYF
TRBV7-9 | TRBD1 | CASSLGTGFSTDTQYF
TRBV7-9 | . | CASSLALRDTLNYGYTF
TRBV3-1/TRBV3-2 | TRBD2 | CASSQDIGLALNTDTQYF
TRBV6-5 | TRBD2 | CASKRLAGAGELFF
TRBV11-3 | . | CASSLTVVYEQYF
TRBV5-1 | . | CASSLVGGTYEQYF
TRBV7-8 | . | CASSPTRFGGGEREKLFF
TRBV30 | . | CAWSPWGGSQPQHF
TRBV4-3 | . | CASSLKGRAFF
TRBV18 | . | CASSPNPGISGNTIYF
TRBV5-3 | . | CARSRDNYEQYF
TRBV5-1 | TRBD2 | CASSAPGLAGTREQYF
TRBV29-1 | . | CSVARQLNTEAFF
TRBV5-8 | TRBD1 | CASSPGTARQETQYF
TRBV5-4 | TRBD1 | CASSAGTGVWEQYF
TRBV6-2/TRBV6-3 | TRBD1 | CASSPATGGYNEQFF
TRBV28 | TRBD1 | CASTSPNDGTGGIGYTF
TRBV27 | TRBD1 | CASSQGQGQFYEQYF
TRBV18 | . | CASSQTGNSYNEQFF
TRBV5-6 | . | CASRFRGQSYGYTF
TRBV5-1 | TRBD2 | CASSQGLAGPGELFF
TRBV30 | . | CAWSVHTGGYTF
TRBV5-5 | TRBD1 | CASSLTGQPQETQYF
TRBV7-7 | . | CASSLDPSSYNEQFF
TRBV5-1 | TRBD2 | CASMGGEASTDTQYF
TRBV11-1 | TRBD1 | CASSLAYRGVDTQYF
TRBV5-4 | TRBD2 | CASSYPLAGQETQYF
TRBV7-9 | . | CASSLEEAEQYF
TRBV6-2/TRBV6-3 | TRBD1 | CASSYTEGAYQPQHF
TRBV18 | TRBD1 | CASSPTGERSPLHF
TRBV7-2 | TRBD1 | CASSRGQAGGSPLHF
TRBV7-9 | . | CASIAPPQPEAFF
TRBV18 | . | CASSSLGGTDTQYF
TRBV28 | . | CASVLSPNEQFF
TRBV12-3/TRBV12-4 | . | CASSLGAGAFF
TRBV7-8 | . | CASSLSWESNQPQHF
TRBV3-1/TRBV3-2 | . | CASRRSSYNSPLHF
TRBV6-2/TRBV6-3 | . | CASSLRGRWGYTF
TRBV7-9 | . | CAGRVAATTDTQYF
TRBV15 | . | CATSPGGDTEAFF
TRBV7-3 | . | CASSSYSTSSYNEQFF
TRBV7-8 | TRBD2 | CASSSSWGGFNEQFF